These 23 T cell receptor beta chains were all obtained from the same sample, sequenced in a study of shared clonotypes between healthy human individuals. Sequencing used immunoSEQ multiplex PCR; TCRdb keeps in-frame clones, though not all of them. The sample records 950,000 to 1,100,000 clones, 65% to 80% being singletons. The specimen sequenced was memory CD4+ T cells sorted from blood. The subset here: CD45RA-negative fraction. The source of these receptors is a man between 18 and 35 years old in good health.

The gene calls are TRBV19 and TRBJ1-2; 8 bases match TRBD1. Losses at the gene ends were 5 bases for V and 4 bases for J; bases not matched to a gene: 9. Germline V gene data show CDR1 as LNHDA and CDR2 as SQIVND (reference sequence). The CDR3 covers 15 residues. CDR3 DNA sequence: TGTGCCAGTAGTGTCCCGGGACAGGTCCTCTATGGCTACACCTTC. Translating gives CASSVPGQVLYGYTF. Drawing the rest from reference TRBV19 and TRBJ1-2, the complete variable domain is DGGITQSPKYLFRKEGQNVTLSCEQNLNHDAMYWYRQDPGQGLRLIYYSQIVNDFQKGDIAEGYSVSREKKESFPLTVTSAQKNPTAFYLCASSVPGQVLYGYTFGSGTRLTVV.

This clone was found many times. The chain uses TRBV7-2 and TRBJ2-7, with a weak D call TRBD2 (5 bases). This CDR3 spans 13 amino acids. The germline CDR1 and CDR2 sequences are SGHTA and FQGNSA. Trimming removed 1 base at V and 7 bases at J, with 11 bases between. CDR3 sequence: CASSLEASREQYF. The CDR3 DNA follows: TGTGCCAGCAGCTTAGAGGCTAGCAGAGAGCAGTACTTC.

This clone was seen only once. The chain joins TRBV2 to TRBJ1-6; 7 bases fit TRBD1. The CDR3 has 12 amino acids. The germline gives CDR1 SNHLY, CDR2 FYNNEI. Germline trimming cut 9 bases from V and 7 bases from J; bases unmatched to any gene: 3. The CDR3 sequence: CARGTENSPLHF. In nucleotides, the CDR3 is TGTGCCAGGGGGACAGAGAATTCACCCCTCCACTTT.

The chain couples TRBV7-2 to TRBJ1-6, with 9 bases lining up with TRBD1. The CDR3 contains 19 residues. J was trimmed by 7 bases and V by 1 base; bases with no gene match: 14. Per germline, CDR1 SGHTA and CDR2 FQGNSA. The CDR3 spells CASSLGSYRDRVGNSPLHF. In DNA form, the CDR3 reads TGTGCCAGCAGCTTAGGATCTTACCGGGACAGGGTAGGGAATTCACCCCTCCACTTT. Full variable domain (rest looked up from reference TRBV7-2 and TRBJ1-6): GAGVSQSPSNKVTEKGKDVELRCDPISGHTALYWYRQSLGQGLEFLIYFQGNSAPDKSGLPSDRFSAERTGGSVSTLTIQRTQQEDSAVYLCASSLGSYRDRVGNSPLHFGNGTRLTVT.

V and J are TRBV18 and TRBJ2-5, with TRBD1 matching over 7 bases. CDR3 size: 13 residues. After removal of 4 bases from V and 5 bases from J, the junction contained 4 bases not matched to a gene. Per the germline V gene, CDR1 is KGHSH and CDR2 is LQKENI. The DNA of the CDR3 is TGTGCCAGCTCACAACAGGGGTATGAGACCCAGTACTTC. As protein: CASSQQGYETQYF.

This clone showed up just a few times. The V call is TRBV30, the J call TRBJ2-1; 7 nucleotides align to TRBD1. The ends lost 2 bases at V and 12 bases at J; junction bases unmatched: 7. Germline CDR1 reads GTSNPN; CDR2 reads SVGIG (reference sequence). CDR3 length: 12 amino acids. CDR3: CAWSRQGPAQFF. CDR3 coding DNA: TGTGCCTGGAGTAGACAGGGCCCTGCGCAGTTCTTC.

The rearrangement joins TRBV5-1 to TRBJ2-3; 11 bases match TRBD2. Per germline, CDR1 SGHRS and CDR2 YFSETQ. Trimming removed 5 bases from V and 4 bases from J; junction bases left unmatched: 6. The length of the CDR3 is 15 residues. This CDR3 reads CASRGLAGGPDTQYF. CDR3 DNA: TGCGCCAGCAGAGGGCTAGCGGGGGGTCCAGATACGCAGTATTTT.

V gene TRBV19 combines with J gene TRBJ2-6; D possibly matches TRBD1 or TRBD2 (5 bases each). This CDR3 region has 17 residues. V was shortened by 5 bases and J by 0 bases, with 14 bases between the two germline ends. From germline, CDR1 is LNHDA and CDR2 SQIVND (reference sequence). In DNA form, the CDR3 reads TGTGCCAGTAGTTTGGACTTGGGGCTCTCTGGGGCCAACGTCCTGACTTTC. Translation: CASSLDLGLSGANVLTF.

Only one count was recorded for this clone. V and J are TRBV10-3 and TRBJ1-4; D is unclear. Trimming took off 7 bases at V and 3 bases at J, with 15 bases between the two ends. The CDR3 sequence is 15 residues long. Germline CDR1 is ENHRY and CDR2 is SYGVKD. The DNA of the CDR3 is TGTGCCATCAAGGGCAGCCCCGCGGCTAATGAAAAACTGTTTTTT. Protein sequence: CAIKGSPAANEKLFF.

The rearrangement joins TRBV6-1 to TRBJ2-1, with TRBD2 matching 13 bases. Germline V gives CDR1 MNHNS, CDR2 SASEGT. The CDR3 has 13 residues. V was clipped by 8 bases and J by 7 bases; unmatched bases: 2. The CDR3 reads CASVTSGRNEQFF. The DNA for the CDR3 is TGTGCCAGCGTGACTAGCGGGAGGAATGAGCAGTTCTTC.

The rearrangement joins TRBV2 to TRBJ2-6; tentatively, D is TRBD1 or TRBD2 (5 bases each). V lost 7 bases, J lost 2 bases, and 24 bases lay in between. The germline gives CDR1 SNHLY, CDR2 FYNNEI. The CDR3 runs to 19 residues. The CDR3 DNA is TGTGCCAGCACCACCGTGAGGGCAGGGATGGTAGCTGGGGCCAACGTCCTGACTTTC. This gives the protein CASTTVRAGMVAGANVLTF.

This chain links TRBV5-5 with TRBJ1-6; D unclear. Germline assignment: CDR1 SGHKS and CDR2 YYEKEE (reference sequence). The CDR3 is made up of 13 amino acids. V dropped 4 bases and J dropped 12 bases, with 14 bases sitting between them. The CDR3 DNA reads as TGTGCCAGCAGCCAATCGACCGTTCGACCCCTCCACTTT. This sequence encodes CASSQSTVRPLHF.

The V gene is TRBV7-9, the J gene TRBJ2-3; 10 nucleotides match TRBD2. V lost 3 bases and J lost 6; bases outside the gene matches: 9. The CDR3 loop spans 16 amino acids. CDR1 is SEHNR and CDR2 is FQNEAQ in the germline V gene (reference sequence). In DNA, the CDR3 is TGTGCCAGCAGCTTGGGCCTAGCGGGAGCTGGGGATACGCAGTATTTT. Protein sequence: CASSLGLAGAGDTQYF. Complete variable domain (other parts from reference TRBV7-9 and TRBJ2-3): DTGVSQNPRHKITKRGQNVTFRCDPISEHNRLYWYRQTLGQGPEFLTYFQNEAQLEKSRLLSDRFSAERPKGSFSTLEIQRTEQGDSAMYLCASSLGLAGAGDTQYFGPGTRLTVL.

The chain combines TRBV28 with TRBJ2-7; weak D call: TRBD1 (6 bases). This CDR3 has 15 amino acids. Germline V CDR1 and CDR2: MDHEN, SYDVKM. V was pared by 5 bases and J by 9 bases, with 23 bases between. The CDR3 protein is CASSPPGTNLVPQYF. The CDR3 DNA follows: TGTGCCAGCAGTCCACCGGGGACAAACCTCGTACCGCAGTACTTC.

The chain recombines TRBV19 with TRBJ2-2; 7 bases align to TRBD2. Trimming removed 5 bases from V and 4 bases from J; junction bases left unmatched: 7. Germline CDR1 and CDR2: LNHDA and SQIVND (reference sequence). This CDR3 comprises 15 residues. CDR3 sequence (DNA): TGTGCCAGTAGTTTGCTCAGGGAGGGCACCGGGGAGCTGTTTTTT. This translates into CASSLLREGTGELFF.

The chain joins TRBV5-1 to TRBJ1-1; D not certain. Trimming removed 4 bases at V and 4 bases at J, with 14 bases between. Germline V gene sequence: CDR1 SGHRS, CDR2 YFSETQ. The CDR3 covers 14 residues. For the CDR3, the DNA is TGCGCCAGCAGCGCGCAACTCAGTTCCACTGAAGCTTTCTTT. Its translation is CASSAQLSSTEAFF. Looking up the rest from reference TRBV5-1 and TRBJ1-1 gives the full variable domain: KAGVTQTPRYLIKTRGQQVTLSCSPISGHRSVSWYQQTPGQGLQFLFEYFSETQRNKGNFPGRFSGRQFSNSRSEMNVSTLELGDSALYLCASSAQLSSTEAFFGQGTRLTVV.

This clone was seen ten or more times. CDR3 nucleotides: TGCGCCAGCAGCCGATTACAGGGTGAAAACATTCAGTACTTC. Encoded protein: CASSRLQGENIQYF. The chain recombines TRBV4-1 with TRBJ2-4; possibly TRBD1 for D (6 bases). V lost 4 bases and J 5 bases, leaving 12 bases between the germline ends. Germline V lookup: CDR1 MGHRA, CDR2 YSYEKL. This CDR3 has 14 amino acids.

The chain employs TRBV7-9 and TRBJ2-6, with 8 nucleotides matching TRBD2. The V gene end was trimmed by 5 bases and the J gene end by 0 bases; junction bases not matched to a gene: 9. The CDR3 runs to 18 residues. In germline, CDR1 is SEHNR, CDR2 FQNEAQ (reference sequence). CDR3 protein: CASSPGGQVNSGANVLTF. The CDR3 DNA sequence: TGTGCCAGCAGCCCGGGGGGGCAGGTCAACTCTGGGGCCAACGTCCTGACTTTC.

This clone appeared once. The J gene is TRBJ2-1, the V gene TRBV2; the match to TRBD2 covers 12 bases. The germline V gene encodes CDR1 SNHLY and CDR2 FYNNEI. With V trimmed by 2 bases and J by 2 bases, 10 bases remained unmatched. This CDR3 has 19 amino acids. CDR3 residues: CASSEPASGGALTYNEQFF. CDR3 coding DNA: TGTGCCAGCAGTGAACCGGCTAGCGGGGGGGCCCTCACCTACAATGAGCAGTTCTTC. The complete variable domain, with remaining parts taken from reference TRBV2 and TRBJ2-1, reads EPEVTQTPSHQVTQMGQEVILRCVPISNHLYFYWYRQILGQKVEFLVSFYNNEISEKSEIFDDQFSVERPDGSNFTLKIRSTKLEDSAMYFCASSEPASGGALTYNEQFFGPGTRLTVL.

The J gene is TRBJ2-5, the V gene TRBV18; 9 bases fit TRBD1. This CDR3 region has 14 residues. Germline V lookup: CDR1 KGHSH, CDR2 LQKENI. Trimming removed 7 bases from V and 5 bases from J; junction bases left unmatched: 8. CDR3 loop: CASCRTGARETQYF. CDR3 DNA: TGTGCCAGCTGCCGGACAGGGGCGAGGGAGACCCAGTACTTC.

The chain employs TRBV4-3 and TRBJ2-7; D may match TRBD1 or TRBD2 (5 bases each). The CDR3 sequence is 14 residues long. Looked up from germline, CDR1 is LGHNA and CDR2 is YSLEER. Trimming pared 3 bases from V and 6 bases from J, leaving 15 bases between. CDR3 DNA sequence: TGCGCCAGCAGCCATGGGACGCCGGCGGGCGAGCAGTACTTC. Translation: CASSHGTPAGEQYF.

This clone has a handful of counts. The chain uses TRBV5-1 and TRBJ2-5; D assignment may be TRBD1 or TRBD2 (5 bases each). The CDR3 runs to 15 residues. The V and J ends lost 0 bases and 2 bases respectively, with 11 bases between them. Germline V gives CDR1 SGHRS, CDR2 YFSETQ. CDR3 region: CASSLVGTDQETQYF. The CDR3 region has the DNA TGCGCCAGCAGCTTGGTCGGGACGGATCAAGAGACCCAGTACTTC.

This clone was detected a few times. This could be a read error, since a much larger clone is one nucleotide away. The chain recombines TRBV5-6 with TRBJ1-2; D call uncertain. In germline, CDR1 is SGHDT, CDR2 YYEEEE. This CDR3 comprises 13 residues. V gave up 0 bases and J gave up 2 bases, with 5 bases separating them. CDR3 bases: TGTGCCAGCAGCTTGGCAGGAAACTATGGCTACACCTTC. Translating it yields CASSLAGNYGYTF.